Listed below are T cell receptor beta chains from one sample, sequenced in a study of OX40 agonist ivuxolimab in advanced cancers. Method: immunoSEQ multiplex PCR; TCRdb's copy keeps in-frame clones and lacks some. The repertoire holds roughly 69,000 clones, with around 90% as singletons. The sequencing here drew on CD4+ or CD8+ T cells sorted from blood, taken in a trial of the OX40 agonist ivuxolimab. The receptors come from an adult with an advanced solid tumor such as melanoma, head and neck, liver or kidney cancer. CDR3s include the opening cysteine and the closing phenylalanine or tryptophan. Fields, in order: clone size, D gene, V gene, J gene, CDR3 DNA, CDR3 protein. A D gene is named only where the DNA matches it firmly. Not all rows give a size; the values are once, few, many and, for expanded clones, a class.

clone_size: .; d_call: .; v_call: TRBV2; j_call: TRBJ2-5; cdr3_nt: TGTGCCAGCAGTGAAGATGTGCGGACCCAAGAGACCCAGTACTTC; cdr3_aa: CASSEDVRTQETQYF
clone_size: .; d_call: TRBD2; v_call: TRBV19; j_call: TRBJ2-6; cdr3_nt: TGTGCCAGCACGGGGGGAGCTGGGGCCAACGTCCTGACTTTC; cdr3_aa: CASTGGAGANVLTF
clone_size: medium-sized; d_call: .; v_call: TRBV6-6; j_call: TRBJ1-1; cdr3_nt: TGTGCCAGCAGCCGGACGGAGAACACTGAAGCTTTCTTT; cdr3_aa: CASSRTENTEAFF
clone_size: .; d_call: TRBD1; v_call: TRBV19; j_call: TRBJ1-3; cdr3_nt: TGTGCCACCGACCGGACAGGGAGGAATCCCGGAAACACCATATATTTT; cdr3_aa: CATDRTGRNPGNTIYF
clone_size: .; d_call: .; v_call: TRBV4-1; j_call: TRBJ1-1; cdr3_nt: TGCGCCAGCAGCCAAGGGCCCGGGACGATCATGAACACTGAAGCTTTCTTT; cdr3_aa: CASSQGPGTIMNTEAFF
clone_size: .; d_call: TRBD1; v_call: TRBV9; j_call: TRBJ2-5; cdr3_nt: TGTGCCAGCAGCGCCTACTCCTACAGGGGAGAGACCCAGTACTTC; cdr3_aa: CASSAYSYRGETQYF
clone_size: .; d_call: TRBD2; v_call: TRBV27; j_call: TRBJ2-7; cdr3_nt: TGTGCCAGCAGTTTAGTGAGAGAGCGGGAGCTCTCCTCCTACGAGCAGTACTTC; cdr3_aa: CASSLVRERELSSYEQYF
clone_size: once; d_call: TRBD1; v_call: TRBV5-1; j_call: TRBJ1-1; cdr3_nt: TGCGCCAGCAGCTCTCGGACAGGGAGCACTGAAGCTTTCTTT; cdr3_aa: CASSSRTGSTEAFF
clone_size: once; d_call: .; v_call: TRBV27; j_call: TRBJ1-1; cdr3_nt: TGTGCCAGCAGTTTTCTGAATCATGAAGCTTTCTTT; cdr3_aa: CASSFLNHEAFF
clone_size: .; d_call: TRBD2; v_call: TRBV19; j_call: TRBJ2-1; cdr3_nt: TGTGCCAGTAGTCCCCAGCGGGAGTTTCTCGATGAGCAGTTCTTC; cdr3_aa: CASSPQREFLDEQFF
clone_size: .; d_call: .; v_call: TRBV19; j_call: TRBJ2-1; cdr3_nt: TGTGCCAGTAGTATAGTTTCGCTGTCCTACAATGAGCAGTTCTTC; cdr3_aa: CASSIVSLSYNEQFF
clone_size: .; d_call: TRBD2; v_call: TRBV4-2; j_call: TRBJ2-7; cdr3_nt: TGTGCCAGCAGCCAGGCTAGCGGCCCCTACGAGCAGTACTTC; cdr3_aa: CASSQASGPYEQYF
clone_size: once; d_call: TRBD2; v_call: TRBV7-3; j_call: TRBJ2-3; cdr3_nt: TGTGCCAGCAGCTTAGACCCTGTCGCTAGCGGGAGGCCCGGGCTAGGCACAGATACGCAGTATTTT; cdr3_aa: CASSLDPVASGRPGLGTDTQYF
clone_size: .; d_call: TRBD1; v_call: TRBV10-1; j_call: TRBJ2-1; cdr3_nt: TGCGCCAGCAGTGAGGCTTGGACAGGGGGGGGTTTCAATGAGCAGTTCTTC; cdr3_aa: CASSEAWTGGGFNEQFF
clone_size: .; d_call: .; v_call: TRBV28; j_call: TRBJ1-3; cdr3_nt: TGTGCCAGCAGCCCGGGACGGTCCTCTGGAAACACCATATATTTT; cdr3_aa: CASSPGRSSGNTIYF
clone_size: .; d_call: TRBD1; v_call: TRBV28; j_call: TRBJ1-2; cdr3_nt: TGTGCCAGCAGTACAGACAGGGAGGGGGGCTATGGCTACACCTTC; cdr3_aa: CASSTDREGGYGYTF
clone_size: few; d_call: .; v_call: TRBV2; j_call: TRBJ1-3; cdr3_nt: TGTGCCAGCCTCACCCTCCAGGGATTCGGAAACACCATATATTTT; cdr3_aa: CASLTLQGFGNTIYF
clone_size: .; d_call: .; v_call: TRBV2; j_call: TRBJ2-1; cdr3_nt: TGTGCCAGCACGGACGGAAGCGGCTCCTACAATGAGCAGTTCTTC; cdr3_aa: CASTDGSGSYNEQFF
clone_size: .; d_call: TRBD2; v_call: TRBV9; j_call: TRBJ2-1; cdr3_nt: TGTGCCAGCAGCCCGACGAGCGGGGGTGTTTTCTTC; cdr3_aa: CASSPTSGGVFF
clone_size: .; d_call: .; v_call: TRBV7-3; j_call: TRBJ2-2; cdr3_nt: TGTGCCAGCAGCTTAAGATACGACAGGGAGGACACCGGGGAGCTGTTTTTT; cdr3_aa: CASSLRYDREDTGELFF
clone_size: .; d_call: .; v_call: TRBV4-1; j_call: TRBJ2-2; cdr3_nt: TGCGCCAGCAGCCTCGCAGCCAACACCGGGGAGCTGTTTTTT; cdr3_aa: CASSLAANTGELFF
clone_size: .; d_call: .; v_call: TRBV5-4; j_call: TRBJ1-1; cdr3_nt: TGTGCCAGCAGACATTGGGACGACACTGAAGCTTTCTTT; cdr3_aa: CASRHWDDTEAFF
clone_size: .; d_call: TRBD1; v_call: TRBV7-9; j_call: TRBJ2-6; cdr3_nt: TGTGCCAGCAGCTCGGGCCGGGGACAGGGGGCAGGGGCCAACGTCCTGACTTTC; cdr3_aa: CASSSGRGQGAGANVLTF
clone_size: .; d_call: .; v_call: TRBV25-1; j_call: TRBJ1-4; cdr3_nt: TGTGCCAGCAGTGACCCAACGTGGGGCCCTAATGAAAAACTGTTTTTT; cdr3_aa: CASSDPTWGPNEKLFF
clone_size: .; d_call: TRBD2; v_call: TRBV5-1; j_call: TRBJ2-1; cdr3_nt: TGCGCCAGCAGCACCCGGGGGGGCGGGAATGAGCAGTTCTTC; cdr3_aa: CASSTRGGGNEQFF
clone_size: .; d_call: .; v_call: TRBV7-6; j_call: TRBJ1-6; cdr3_nt: TGTGCCAGCAGCTTAGCGGAAGATGGTCGCTCACCCCTCCACTTT; cdr3_aa: CASSLAEDGRSPLHF
clone_size: .; d_call: TRBD1; v_call: TRBV10-1; j_call: TRBJ2-3; cdr3_nt: TGCGCCAGCAGTGAGACAGGGGGCACAGATACGCAGTATTTT; cdr3_aa: CASSETGGTDTQYF
clone_size: once; d_call: .; v_call: TRBV11-2; j_call: TRBJ2-1; cdr3_nt: TGTGCCAGCAGCTTAGATCGAGGAGCGGCGGGCGATGAGCAGTTCTTC; cdr3_aa: CASSLDRGAAGDEQFF
clone_size: .; d_call: .; v_call: TRBV7-9; j_call: TRBJ2-5; cdr3_nt: TGTGCCAGCAGCCCCCGGGTGGGAAGGCAGGGAGCAGAGACCCAGTACTTC; cdr3_aa: CASSPRVGRQGAETQYF
clone_size: .; d_call: TRBD1; v_call: TRBV4-1; j_call: TRBJ1-1; cdr3_nt: TGCGCCAGCAGCCAAGTTTGGCAGGGGGCGAAACCCGAAGCTTTCTTT; cdr3_aa: CASSQVWQGAKPEAFF
clone_size: once; d_call: .; v_call: TRBV6-5; j_call: TRBJ2-1; cdr3_nt: TGTGCCACCAGCACCCGAGGGACGATTGACAATGAGCAGTTCTTC; cdr3_aa: CATSTRGTIDNEQFF
clone_size: .; d_call: .; v_call: TRBV27; j_call: TRBJ2-1; cdr3_nt: TGTGCCAGCAGTTTATTGGGTGCAATCAATGAGCAGTTCTTC; cdr3_aa: CASSLLGAINEQFF
clone_size: .; d_call: .; v_call: TRBV7-2; j_call: TRBJ2-3; cdr3_nt: TGTGCCAGCAGCTTAGCCTGGGGGCGTTCCGCTAGCACAGATACGCAGTATTTT; cdr3_aa: CASSLAWGRSASTDTQYF
clone_size: once; d_call: TRBD1; v_call: TRBV11-3; j_call: TRBJ2-3; cdr3_nt: TGTGCCAGCAGCTTAGGACAGGGCGGGCCAGATACGCAGTATTTT; cdr3_aa: CASSLGQGGPDTQYF
clone_size: .; d_call: TRBD2; v_call: TRBV19; j_call: TRBJ2-1; cdr3_nt: TGTGCCAGTAGTATCATGGGTGGGAGGGCCAGCTCCTACAATGAGCAGTTCTTC; cdr3_aa: CASSIMGGRASSYNEQFF
clone_size: .; d_call: TRBD2; v_call: TRBV7-9; j_call: TRBJ2-1; cdr3_nt: TGTGCCAGCAGCTCGACTAGCGATGAGCAGTTCTTC; cdr3_aa: CASSSTSDEQFF
clone_size: .; d_call: .; v_call: TRBV9; j_call: TRBJ2-3; cdr3_nt: TGTGCCAGCAATTCCTTCGGGAGCACAGATACGCAGTATTTT; cdr3_aa: CASNSFGSTDTQYF
clone_size: .; d_call: .; v_call: TRBV4-2; j_call: TRBJ2-7; cdr3_nt: TGTGCCAGCAGCCAAGATAACTGGGACAACTCCTACGAGCAGTACTTC; cdr3_aa: CASSQDNWDNSYEQYF
clone_size: .; d_call: TRBD1; v_call: TRBV9; j_call: TRBJ2-1; cdr3_nt: TGTGCCAGCAGCAACCGGGACAGGGGGCTAAGGAATGAGCAGTTCTTC; cdr3_aa: CASSNRDRGLRNEQFF